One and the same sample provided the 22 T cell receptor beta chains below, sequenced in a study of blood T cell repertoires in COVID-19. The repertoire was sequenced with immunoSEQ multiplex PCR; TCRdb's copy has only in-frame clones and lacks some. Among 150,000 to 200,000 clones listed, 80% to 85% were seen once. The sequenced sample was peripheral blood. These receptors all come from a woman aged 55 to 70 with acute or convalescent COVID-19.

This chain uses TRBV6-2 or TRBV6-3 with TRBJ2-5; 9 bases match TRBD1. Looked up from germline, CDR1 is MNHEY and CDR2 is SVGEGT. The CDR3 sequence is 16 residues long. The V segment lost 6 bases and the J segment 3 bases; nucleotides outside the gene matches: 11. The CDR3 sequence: CASSSWRTGVKETQYF. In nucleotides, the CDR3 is TGTGCCAGCAGCTCCTGGCGGACAGGGGTTAAAGAGACCCAGTACTTC.

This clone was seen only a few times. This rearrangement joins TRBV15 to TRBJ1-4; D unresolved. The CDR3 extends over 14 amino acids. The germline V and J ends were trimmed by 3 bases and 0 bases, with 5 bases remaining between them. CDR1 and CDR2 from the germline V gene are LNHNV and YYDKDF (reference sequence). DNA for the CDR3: TGTGCCACCAGCAGCGTAGCAACTAATGAAAAACTGTTTTTT. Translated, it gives CATSSVATNEKLFF.

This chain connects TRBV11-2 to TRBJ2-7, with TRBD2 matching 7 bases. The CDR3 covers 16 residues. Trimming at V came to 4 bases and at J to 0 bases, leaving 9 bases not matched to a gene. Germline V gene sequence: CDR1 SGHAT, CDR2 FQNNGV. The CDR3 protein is CASSSKTSTSSYEQYF. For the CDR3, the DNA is TGTGCCAGCAGCTCAAAGACTAGCACGAGCTCCTACGAGCAGTACTTC.

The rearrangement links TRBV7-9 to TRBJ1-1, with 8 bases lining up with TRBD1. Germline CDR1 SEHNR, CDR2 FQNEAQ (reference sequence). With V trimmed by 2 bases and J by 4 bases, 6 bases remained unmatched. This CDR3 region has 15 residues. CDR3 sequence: CASSLTRDRSTEAFF. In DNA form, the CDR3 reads TGTGCCAGCAGCTTAACCCGGGACAGGAGCACTGAAGCTTTCTTT.

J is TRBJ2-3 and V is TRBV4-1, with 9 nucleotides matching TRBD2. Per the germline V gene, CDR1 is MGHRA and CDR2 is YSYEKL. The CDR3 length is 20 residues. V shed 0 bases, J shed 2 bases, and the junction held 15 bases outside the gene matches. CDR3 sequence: CASSQDQQASGAGYTDTQYF. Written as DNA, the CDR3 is TGCGCCAGCAGCCAAGATCAACAGGCTAGCGGGGCGGGTTACACAGATACGCAGTATTTT.

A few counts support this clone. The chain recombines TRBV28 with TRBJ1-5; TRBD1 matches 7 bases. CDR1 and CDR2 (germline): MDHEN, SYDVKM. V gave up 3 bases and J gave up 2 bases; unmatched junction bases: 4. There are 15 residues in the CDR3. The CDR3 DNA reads TGTGCCAGCAGTTTGCACAGGGGAGGCAATCAGCCCCAGCATTTT. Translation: CASSLHRGGNQPQHF. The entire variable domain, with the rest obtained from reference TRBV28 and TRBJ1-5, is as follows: DVKVTQSSRYLVKRTGEKVFLECVQDMDHENMFWYRQDPGLGLRLIYFSYDVKMKEKGDIPEGYSVSREKKERFSLILESASTNQTSMYLCASSLHRGGNQPQHFGDGTRLSIL.

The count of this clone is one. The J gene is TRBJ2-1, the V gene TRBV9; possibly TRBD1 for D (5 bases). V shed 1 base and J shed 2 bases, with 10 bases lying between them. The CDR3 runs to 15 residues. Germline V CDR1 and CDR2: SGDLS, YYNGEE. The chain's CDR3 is CASSVLGPPYNEQFF. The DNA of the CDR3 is TGTGCCAGCAGCGTATTGGGGCCCCCCTACAATGAGCAGTTCTTC.

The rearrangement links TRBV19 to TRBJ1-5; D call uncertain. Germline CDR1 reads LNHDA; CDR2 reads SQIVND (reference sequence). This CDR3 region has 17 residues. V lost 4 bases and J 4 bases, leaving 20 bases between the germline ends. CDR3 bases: TGTGCCAGTAGTAGACCTAAAGGGAGAGGAGGGAATCAGCCCCAGCATTTT. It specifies CASSRPKGRGGNQPQHF.

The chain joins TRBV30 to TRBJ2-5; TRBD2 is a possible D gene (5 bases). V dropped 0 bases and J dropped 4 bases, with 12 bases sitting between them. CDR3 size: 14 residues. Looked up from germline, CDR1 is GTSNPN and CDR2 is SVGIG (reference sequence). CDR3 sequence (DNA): TGTGCCTGGAGTGTACTAGGACGGGGAGAGACCCAGTACTTC. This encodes CAWSVLGRGETQYF.

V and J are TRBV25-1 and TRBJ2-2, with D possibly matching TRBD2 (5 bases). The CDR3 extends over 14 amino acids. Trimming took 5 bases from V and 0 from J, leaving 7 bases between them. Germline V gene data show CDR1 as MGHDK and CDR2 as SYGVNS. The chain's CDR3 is CASSRRANTGELFF. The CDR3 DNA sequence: TGTGCCAGCAGTCGGCGGGCGAACACCGGGGAGCTGTTTTTT.

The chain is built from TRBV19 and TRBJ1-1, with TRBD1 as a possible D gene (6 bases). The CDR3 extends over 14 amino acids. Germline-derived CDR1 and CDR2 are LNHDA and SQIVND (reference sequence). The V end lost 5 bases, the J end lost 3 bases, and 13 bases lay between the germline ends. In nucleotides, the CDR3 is TGTGCCAGTAGTGAAGGGACAAGTCACACTGAAGCTTTCTTT. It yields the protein CASSEGTSHTEAFF.

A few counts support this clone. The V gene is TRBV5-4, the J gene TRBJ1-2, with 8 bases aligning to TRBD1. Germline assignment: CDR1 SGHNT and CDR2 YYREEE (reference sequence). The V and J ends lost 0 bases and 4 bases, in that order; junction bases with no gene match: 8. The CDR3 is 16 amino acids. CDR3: CASSLAHSGGGYGYTF. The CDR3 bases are TGTGCCAGCAGCTTGGCGCACTCAGGGGGCGGCTATGGCTACACCTTC.

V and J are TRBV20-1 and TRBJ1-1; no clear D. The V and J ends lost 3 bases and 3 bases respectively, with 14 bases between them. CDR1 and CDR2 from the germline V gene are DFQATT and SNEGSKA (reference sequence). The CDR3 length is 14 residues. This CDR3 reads CSASKVWEDTEAFF. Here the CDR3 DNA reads TGCAGTGCTAGTAAGGTCTGGGAGGACACTGAAGCTTTCTTT.

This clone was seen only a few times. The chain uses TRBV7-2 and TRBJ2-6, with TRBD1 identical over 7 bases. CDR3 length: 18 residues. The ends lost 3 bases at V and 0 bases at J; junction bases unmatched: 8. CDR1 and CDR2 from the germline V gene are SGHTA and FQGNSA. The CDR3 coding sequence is TGTGCCAGCAGCTTGATCGGGACAGTCAACTCTGGGGCCAACGTCCTGACTTTC. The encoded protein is CASSLIGTVNSGANVLTF.

The CDR3 protein is CATGTGGGNQPQHF. Written as DNA, the CDR3 is TGTGCCACAGGGACAGGGGGAGGCAATCAGCCCCAGCATTTT. This chain joins TRBV6-5 and TRBJ1-5, with 11 bases lining up with TRBD1. The germline V gene encodes CDR1 MNHEY and CDR2 SVGAGI. V was clipped by 10 bases and J by 2 bases; unmatched bases: 4. CDR3 size: 14 residues.

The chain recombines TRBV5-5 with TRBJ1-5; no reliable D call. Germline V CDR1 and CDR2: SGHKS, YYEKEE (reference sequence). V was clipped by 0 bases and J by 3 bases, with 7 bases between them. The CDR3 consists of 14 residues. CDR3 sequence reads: CASSLDPSNQPQHF. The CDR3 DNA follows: TGTGCCAGCAGCTTGGATCCGTCCAATCAGCCCCAGCATTTT.

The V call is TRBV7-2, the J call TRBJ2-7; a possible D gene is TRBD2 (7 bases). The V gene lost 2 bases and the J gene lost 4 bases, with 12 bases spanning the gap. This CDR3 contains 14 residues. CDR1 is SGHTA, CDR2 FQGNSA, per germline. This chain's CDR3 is CASSLTGGRYEQYF. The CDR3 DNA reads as TGTGCCAGCAGCTTAACCGGGGGGCGGTACGAGCAGTACTTC.

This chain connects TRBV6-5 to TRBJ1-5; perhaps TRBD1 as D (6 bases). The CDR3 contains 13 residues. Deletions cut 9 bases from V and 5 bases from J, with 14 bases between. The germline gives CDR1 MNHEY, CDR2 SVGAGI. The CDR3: CASLGTSYQPQHF. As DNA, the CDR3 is TGTGCCAGTCTTGGGACATCGTATCAGCCCCAGCATTTT.

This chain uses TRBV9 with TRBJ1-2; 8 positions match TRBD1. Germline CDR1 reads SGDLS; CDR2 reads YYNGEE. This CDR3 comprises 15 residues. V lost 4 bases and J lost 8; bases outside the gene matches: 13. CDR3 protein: CASSSQWATGVGYTF. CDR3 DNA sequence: TGTGCCAGCAGCTCCCAGTGGGCGACAGGGGTCGGCTACACCTTC.

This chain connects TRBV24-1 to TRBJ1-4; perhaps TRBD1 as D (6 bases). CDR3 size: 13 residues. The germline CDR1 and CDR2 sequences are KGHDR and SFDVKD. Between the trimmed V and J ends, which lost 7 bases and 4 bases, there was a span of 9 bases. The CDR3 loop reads CATRGQLNEKLFF. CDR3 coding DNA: TGTGCCACCAGAGGACAGCTTAATGAAAAACTGTTTTTT.

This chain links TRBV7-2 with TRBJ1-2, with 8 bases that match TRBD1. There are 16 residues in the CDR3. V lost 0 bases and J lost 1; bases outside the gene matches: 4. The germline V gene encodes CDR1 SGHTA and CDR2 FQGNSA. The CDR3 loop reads CASSLAATGVNYGYTF. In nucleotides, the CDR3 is TGTGCCAGCAGCTTAGCGGCGACAGGGGTTAACTATGGCTACACCTTC.

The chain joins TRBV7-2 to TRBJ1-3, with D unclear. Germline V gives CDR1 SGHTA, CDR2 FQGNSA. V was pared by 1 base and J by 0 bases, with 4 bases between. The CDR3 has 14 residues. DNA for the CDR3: TGTGCCAGCAGCTTAGACACCTCTGGAAACACCATATATTTT. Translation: CASSLDTSGNTIYF.